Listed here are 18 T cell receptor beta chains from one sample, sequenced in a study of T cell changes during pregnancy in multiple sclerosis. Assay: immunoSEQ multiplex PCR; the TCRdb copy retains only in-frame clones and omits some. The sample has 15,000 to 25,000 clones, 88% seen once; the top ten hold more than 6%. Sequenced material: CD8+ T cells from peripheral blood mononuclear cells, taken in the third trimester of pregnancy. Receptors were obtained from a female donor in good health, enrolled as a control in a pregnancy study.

CDR3 nucleotides: TGTGCCAGCAGCGTACCACACCCACAGGGGCGCACTGAAGCTTTCTTT. This sequence encodes CASSVPHPQGRTEAFF. The chain is built from TRBV9 and TRBJ1-1, with 7 positions matching TRBD1. The germline V gene has CDR1 SGDLS and CDR2 YYNGEE. The CDR3 totals 16 residues. With 1 base clipped from V and 4 bases from J, the junction kept 10 bases outside the gene matches. The full variable domain, rest sourced from reference TRBV9 and TRBJ1-1, is DSGVTQTPKHLITATGQRVTLRCSPRSGDLSVYWYQQSLDQGLQFLIQYYNGEERAKGNILERFSAQQFPDLHSELNLSSLELGDSALYFCASSVPHPQGRTEAFFGQGTRLTVV.

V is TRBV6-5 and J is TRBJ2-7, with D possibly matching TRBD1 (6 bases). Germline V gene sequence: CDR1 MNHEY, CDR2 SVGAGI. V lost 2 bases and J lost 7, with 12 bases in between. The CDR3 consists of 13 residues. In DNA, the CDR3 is TGTGCCAGCAGTTACCTACAGGGCCCGGAGCAGTACTTC. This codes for CASSYLQGPEQYF.

This CDR3 reads CASSLAPTSDNTDTQYF. In DNA form, the CDR3 reads TGCGCCAGCAGCCTAGCCCCAACTAGCGACAACACAGATACGCAGTATTTT. The rearrangement joins TRBV4-3 to TRBJ2-3; 7 bases map to TRBD2. J gave up 2 bases and V 4 bases, and 12 bases lay outside the gene matches. CDR1 and CDR2 from the germline V gene are LGHNA and YSLEER. This CDR3 has 17 amino acids.

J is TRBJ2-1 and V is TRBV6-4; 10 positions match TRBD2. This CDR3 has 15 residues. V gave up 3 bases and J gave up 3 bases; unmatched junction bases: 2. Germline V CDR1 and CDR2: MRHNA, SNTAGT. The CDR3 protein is CASSETSGDYNEQFF. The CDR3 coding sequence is TGTGCCAGCAGTGAAACTAGCGGGGACTACAATGAGCAGTTCTTC.

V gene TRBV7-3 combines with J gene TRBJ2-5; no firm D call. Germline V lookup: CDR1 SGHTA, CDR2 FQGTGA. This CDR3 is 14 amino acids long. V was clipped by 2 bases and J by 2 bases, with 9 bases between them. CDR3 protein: CASSLWAGQETQYF. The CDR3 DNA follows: TGTGCCAGCAGCTTATGGGCAGGTCAAGAGACCCAGTACTTC. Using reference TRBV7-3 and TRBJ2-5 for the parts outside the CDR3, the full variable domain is GAGVSQTPSNKVTEKGKYVELRCDPISGHTALYWYRQSLGQGPEFLIYFQGTGAADDSGLPNDRFFAVRPEGSVSTLKIQRTERGDSAVYLCASSLWAGQETQYFGPGTRLLVL.

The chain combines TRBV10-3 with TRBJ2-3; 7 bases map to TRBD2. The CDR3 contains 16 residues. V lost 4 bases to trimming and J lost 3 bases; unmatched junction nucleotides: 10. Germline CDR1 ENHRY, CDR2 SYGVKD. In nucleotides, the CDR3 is TGTGCCATCAGTGTATTAAGCGGGGTCCTGACAGATACGCAGTATTTT. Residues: CAISVLSGVLTDTQYF.

CDR3 DNA sequence: TGTGCCATCAGATCGACGGGGAGCTACAATGAGCAGTTCTTC. Translation: CAIRSTGSYNEQFF. The chain joins TRBV10-3 to TRBJ2-1; tentatively, D is TRBD2 (5 bases). The CDR3 length is 14 residues. The V gene lost 6 bases and the J gene lost 3 bases, with 12 bases spanning the gap. CDR1 is ENHRY and CDR2 is SYGVKD in the germline V gene.

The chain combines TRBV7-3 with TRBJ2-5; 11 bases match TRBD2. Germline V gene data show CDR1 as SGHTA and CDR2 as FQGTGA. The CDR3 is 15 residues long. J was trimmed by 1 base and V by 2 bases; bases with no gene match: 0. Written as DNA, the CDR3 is TGTGCCAGCAGCTTAGGACTAGCGGGCCAAGAGACCCAGTACTTC. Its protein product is CASSLGLAGQETQYF.

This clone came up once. This CDR3 reads CASSPYRTASMNTEAFF. Written as DNA, the CDR3 is TGTGCCAGCAGCCCGTATCGGACAGCGTCTATGAACACTGAAGCTTTCTTT. The rearrangement uses TRBV7-9 and TRBJ1-1; perhaps TRBD1 as D (6 bases). The V end lost 5 bases, the J end lost 0 bases, and 19 bases lay between the germline ends. This CDR3 has 17 amino acids. Per germline, CDR1 SEHNR and CDR2 FQNEAQ (reference sequence).

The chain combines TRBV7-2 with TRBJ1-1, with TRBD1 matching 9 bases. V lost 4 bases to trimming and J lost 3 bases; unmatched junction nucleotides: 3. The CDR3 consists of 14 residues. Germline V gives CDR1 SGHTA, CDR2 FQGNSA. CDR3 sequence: CASSSTGGDTEAFF. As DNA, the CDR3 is TGTGCCAGCAGCTCGACAGGGGGAGACACTGAAGCTTTCTTT.

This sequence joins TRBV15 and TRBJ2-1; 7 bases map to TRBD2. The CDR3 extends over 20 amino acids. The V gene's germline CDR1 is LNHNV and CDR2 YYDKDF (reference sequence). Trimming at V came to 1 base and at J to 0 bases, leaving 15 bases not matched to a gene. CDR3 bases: TGTGCCACCAGCAGAGTTTTTTTCGCTCGAGCGGGGAGCTCCTACAATGAGCAGTTCTTC. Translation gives CATSRVFFARAGSSYNEQFF.

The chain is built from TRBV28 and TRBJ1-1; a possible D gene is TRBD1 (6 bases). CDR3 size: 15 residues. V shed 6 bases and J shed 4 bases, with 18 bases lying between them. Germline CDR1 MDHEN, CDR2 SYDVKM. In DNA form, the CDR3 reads TGTGCCAGCAGGCTCGGGATTGGGGGCCTCACTGAAGCTTTCTTT. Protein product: CASRLGIGGLTEAFF.

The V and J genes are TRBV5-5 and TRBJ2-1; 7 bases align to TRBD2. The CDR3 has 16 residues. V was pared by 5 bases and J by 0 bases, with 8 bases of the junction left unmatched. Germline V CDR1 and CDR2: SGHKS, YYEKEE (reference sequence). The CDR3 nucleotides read TGTGCCAGCAGACCTCTAGCGGTAAGCTCCTACAATGAGCAGTTCTTC. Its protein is CASRPLAVSSYNEQFF.

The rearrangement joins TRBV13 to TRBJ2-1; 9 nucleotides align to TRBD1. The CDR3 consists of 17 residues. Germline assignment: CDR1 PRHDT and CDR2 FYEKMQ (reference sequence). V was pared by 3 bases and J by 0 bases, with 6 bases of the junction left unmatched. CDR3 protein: CASSLDRGRGSYNEQFF. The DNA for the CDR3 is TGTGCCAGCAGCTTGGACAGGGGCCGGGGCTCCTACAATGAGCAGTTCTTC.

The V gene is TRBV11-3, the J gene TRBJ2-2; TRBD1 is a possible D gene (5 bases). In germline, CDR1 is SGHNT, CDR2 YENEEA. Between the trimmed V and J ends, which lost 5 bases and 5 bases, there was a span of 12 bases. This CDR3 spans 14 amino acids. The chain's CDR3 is CASSIRGETGELFF. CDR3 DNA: TGTGCCAGCAGCATAAGGGGTGAAACCGGGGAGCTGTTTTTT.

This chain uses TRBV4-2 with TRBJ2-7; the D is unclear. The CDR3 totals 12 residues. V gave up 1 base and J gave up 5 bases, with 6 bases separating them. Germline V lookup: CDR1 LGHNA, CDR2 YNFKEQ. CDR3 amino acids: CASSQATDEQYF. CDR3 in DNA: TGTGCCAGCAGCCAAGCCACTGACGAGCAGTACTTC.

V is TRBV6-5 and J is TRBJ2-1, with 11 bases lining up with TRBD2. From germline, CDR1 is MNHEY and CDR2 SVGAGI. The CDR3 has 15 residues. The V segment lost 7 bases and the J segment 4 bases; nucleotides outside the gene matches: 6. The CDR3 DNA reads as TGTGCCAGCAAGTGGGGACTAGCGGATTACAATGAGCAGTTCTTC. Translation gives CASKWGLADYNEQFF.

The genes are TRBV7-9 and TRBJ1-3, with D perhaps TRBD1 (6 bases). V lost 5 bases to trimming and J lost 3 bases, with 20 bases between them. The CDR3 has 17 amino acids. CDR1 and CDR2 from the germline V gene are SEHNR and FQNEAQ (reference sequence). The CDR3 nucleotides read TGTGCCAGCAGCCCCCTCTGGGGGGGGCAGGATGGAAACACCATATATTTT. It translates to CASSPLWGGQDGNTIYF.